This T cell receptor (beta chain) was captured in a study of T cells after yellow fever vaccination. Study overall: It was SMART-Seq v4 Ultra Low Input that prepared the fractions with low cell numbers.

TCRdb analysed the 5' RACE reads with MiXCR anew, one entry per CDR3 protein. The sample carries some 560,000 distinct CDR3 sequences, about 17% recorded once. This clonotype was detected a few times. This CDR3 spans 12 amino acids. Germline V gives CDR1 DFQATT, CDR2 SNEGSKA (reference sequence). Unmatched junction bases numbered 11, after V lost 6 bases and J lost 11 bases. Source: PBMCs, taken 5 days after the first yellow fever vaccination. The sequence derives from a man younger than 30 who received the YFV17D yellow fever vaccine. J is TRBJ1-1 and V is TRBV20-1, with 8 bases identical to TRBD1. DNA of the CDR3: TGCAGTGCGGGCTGGACAGGGAGGGGCGCTTTCTTT. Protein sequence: CSAGWTGRGAFF.